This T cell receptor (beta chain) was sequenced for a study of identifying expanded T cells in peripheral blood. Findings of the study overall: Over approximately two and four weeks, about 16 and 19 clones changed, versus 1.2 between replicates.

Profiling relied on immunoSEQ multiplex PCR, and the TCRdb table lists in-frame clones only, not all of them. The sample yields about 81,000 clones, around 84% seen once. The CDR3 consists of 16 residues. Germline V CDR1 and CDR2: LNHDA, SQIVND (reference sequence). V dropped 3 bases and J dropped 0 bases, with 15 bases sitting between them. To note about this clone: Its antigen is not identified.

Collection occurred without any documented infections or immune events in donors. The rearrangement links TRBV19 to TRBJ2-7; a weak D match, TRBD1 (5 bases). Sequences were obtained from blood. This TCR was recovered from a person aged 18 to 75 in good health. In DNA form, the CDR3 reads TGTGCCAGTAGTATGCAGGGCCAAATGAACTCCTACGAGCAGTACTTC. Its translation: CASSMQGQMNSYEQYF.